This T cell receptor (beta chain) appears in the sequencing data of a study of blood T cells in healthy people across ages. A second roughly 7 to 11 cycle PCR used barcoded and J-beta primers. One entry per CDR3 protein, called by TCRdb with MiXCR from the 5' RACE reads. Of around 1,800,000 distinct CDR3 sequences in the sample, about 39% are singletons; the top ten hold more than 20%. This clonotype was picked up a small number of times. Trimming took 0 bases from V and 4 from J, leaving 15 bases between them. The CDR3 sequence is 16 residues long. Germline V gene data show CDR1 as SGDLS and CDR2 as YYNGEE.

Sequenced material: blood. The gene calls are TRBV9 and TRBJ2-3, with D tentatively TRBD1 (5 bases). This clonotype was obtained from a human donor in good health. DNA of the CDR3: TGTGCCAGCAGCGTAGCAGAAGGGGCCCCGCCAGATACGCAGTATTTT. Its protein is CASSVAEGAPPDTQYF. Complete variable domain (other parts from reference TRBV9 and TRBJ2-3): DSGVTQTPKHLITATGQRVTLRCSPRSGDLSVYWYQQSLDQGLQFLIQYYNGEERAKGNILERFSAQQFPDLHSELNLSSLELGDSALYFCASSVAEGAPPDTQYFGPGTRLTVL.